This is a list of T cell receptor beta chains from one sample in a study of CD8 T cells in Susac syndrome. TCRdb reprocessed the immunoSEQ multiplex PCR reads via MiXCR and lists one record per CDR3 protein. The sample lists about 110,000 distinct CDR3 sequences; approximately 94% were seen once. Sequencing was performed on CD8+ T cells from PBMCs. Source of these receptors: a human donor with Susac syndrome. The conserved cysteine and the conserved F or W are not part of the CDR3 here. Each record gives: CDR3 protein, V gene, J gene, D gene. D genes are given only for firm matches.

cdr3_aa: ASSPARGGTEEQF
v_call: TRBV12-3/TRBV12-4
j_call: TRBJ2-1
d_call: .

cdr3_aa: ASSSLQVAGPNEQF
v_call: TRBV27
j_call: TRBJ2-1
d_call: .

cdr3_aa: ASSLRGPSETQY
v_call: TRBV28
j_call: TRBJ2-5
d_call: .

cdr3_aa: ASSPMTSGGETQY
v_call: TRBV4-2
j_call: TRBJ2-5
d_call: TRBD2

cdr3_aa: ASSLAGGPGSYEQY
v_call: TRBV7-9
j_call: TRBJ2-7
d_call: .

cdr3_aa: ASSVRENTEAF
v_call: TRBV27
j_call: TRBJ1-1
d_call: .

cdr3_aa: ASSLGSASLNYGYT
v_call: TRBV5-1
j_call: TRBJ1-2
d_call: .

cdr3_aa: ASREGGSNTGELF
v_call: TRBV6-5
j_call: TRBJ2-2
d_call: .

cdr3_aa: ASRWPVEDQY
v_call: TRBV2
j_call: TRBJ2-5
d_call: .

cdr3_aa: ASTLGQDTDTQY
v_call: TRBV9
j_call: TRBJ2-3
d_call: .

cdr3_aa: ASSYPPGAGNEQF
v_call: TRBV6-5
j_call: TRBJ2-1
d_call: .

cdr3_aa: ASSRINTEAF
v_call: TRBV2
j_call: TRBJ1-1
d_call: .

cdr3_aa: ASSQEQRNTEAF
v_call: TRBV18
j_call: TRBJ1-1
d_call: .

cdr3_aa: SVGHPLTASNEQF
v_call: TRBV29-1
j_call: TRBJ2-1
d_call: .

cdr3_aa: ASSQDPLLAGPTDTQY
v_call: TRBV4-2
j_call: TRBJ2-3
d_call: TRBD2

cdr3_aa: ASSQDWTGGNNQPQH
v_call: TRBV4-3
j_call: TRBJ1-5
d_call: TRBD1

cdr3_aa: ASSVTPHDREYYGYT
v_call: TRBV9
j_call: TRBJ1-2
d_call: TRBD1

cdr3_aa: ASSSTRDSTEAF
v_call: TRBV7-9
j_call: TRBJ1-1
d_call: TRBD1

cdr3_aa: ASSYSGVNTEAF
v_call: TRBV6-6
j_call: TRBJ1-1
d_call: .

cdr3_aa: ASSQSRGSITEAF
v_call: TRBV4-3
j_call: TRBJ1-1
d_call: .

cdr3_aa: ASSLTGTGIDYT
v_call: TRBV7-3
j_call: TRBJ1-2
d_call: TRBD1

cdr3_aa: ASSTRDRAEYEQY
v_call: TRBV12-3/TRBV12-4
j_call: TRBJ2-7
d_call: TRBD1